This entry describes one T cell receptor (beta chain). Its antigen is still unknown. This specimen belongs to a study of graft-versus-host responses after intestinal transplantation. General observations from the study: Across patients carrying graft-donor T cell macrochimerism, allografts held high graft-versus-host to host-versus-graft clonal ratios. Among circulating GvH clones, peak levels were associated with early post-transplant declines in HvG clones.

Only in-frame clones appear in the TCRdb table, and some are missing; sequencing was by immunoSEQ multiplex PCR. The table has tens of thousands of clones, 83% seen once. This CDR3 region has 13 residues. The ends lost 4 bases at V and 4 bases at J; junction bases unmatched: 2. Germline lookup yields CDR1 MGHDK and CDR2 SYGVNS. The sample consisted of unstimulated CD8+ T cells sorted from spleen or lymph node cells, taken before intestinal transplant. The chain employs TRBV25-1 and TRBJ2-7, with 9 bases fitting TRBD2. The TCR was taken from a human donor who received an intestinal transplant. The CDR3 loop reads CASSVSGSYEQYF. In DNA, the CDR3 is TGTGCCAGCAGTGTTAGCGGGAGTTACGAGCAGTACTTC.